A selection of T cell receptor beta chains follows, all from one sample in a study of shared clonotypes between healthy human individuals. Profiling relied on immunoSEQ multiplex PCR, and the TCRdb table lists in-frame clones only, not all of them. Here the sample spans 450,000 to 500,000 clones, 81% being singletons. The sequencing sample was made of PBMCs. Receptors originate from a woman in her forties in good health. Some clones in this sample may be carry-over from other donors' samples. Both conserved end residues are part of each CDR3. Fields, in order: V gene, J gene, CDR3 length, clone size, D gene, CDR3 protein, CDR3 DNA. The D gene is left open where the match is weak. Clone size is stated in some rows and not others, as once, few, many or a class when expanded.

v_gene: TRBV7-2; j_gene: TRBJ2-3; len: 15; abundance: -; d_gene: TRBD1; CDR3aa: CASSLQQGVTDTQYF; CDR3nt: TGTGCCAGCAGCTTACAACAGGGGGTAACAGATACGCAGTATTTT
v_gene: TRBV27; j_gene: TRBJ2-7; len: 12; abundance: -; d_gene: -; CDR3aa: CASTIAGGEQYF; CDR3nt: TGTGCCAGCACGATTGCAGGGGGGGAGCAGTACTTC
v_gene: TRBV7-9; j_gene: TRBJ2-3; len: 14; abundance: few; d_gene: TRBD2; CDR3aa: CASSDSGRGDTQYF; CDR3nt: TGTGCCAGCAGCGATAGCGGGAGAGGAGATACGCAGTATTTT
v_gene: TRBV29-1; j_gene: TRBJ2-4; len: 15; abundance: -; d_gene: TRBD2; CDR3aa: CSVAPGTRSPNIQYF; CDR3nt: TGCAGCGTTGCCCCCGGGACTAGGTCGCCAAACATTCAGTACTTC
v_gene: TRBV13; j_gene: TRBJ1-1; len: 16; abundance: -; d_gene: TRBD1; CDR3aa: CASSPQTGVLNTEAFF; CDR3nt: TGTGCCAGCAGCCCGCAGACAGGGGTCTTGAACACTGAAGCTTTCTTT
v_gene: TRBV19; j_gene: TRBJ2-5; len: 13; abundance: few; d_gene: -; CDR3aa: CASSPTSGETQYF; CDR3nt: TGTGCCAGTAGCCCGACATCTGGGGAGACCCAGTACTTC
v_gene: TRBV4-2; j_gene: TRBJ1-1; len: 13; abundance: -; d_gene: -; CDR3aa: CASSLEGNTEAFF; CDR3nt: TGTGCCAGCAGCTTGGAAGGGAACACTGAAGCTTTCTTT
v_gene: TRBV28; j_gene: TRBJ1-2; len: 12; abundance: many; d_gene: -; CDR3aa: CASSLRSYGYTF; CDR3nt: TGTGCCAGCAGTTTAAGAAGCTATGGCTACACCTTC
v_gene: TRBV6-6; j_gene: TRBJ2-5; len: 15; abundance: -; d_gene: TRBD1; CDR3aa: CASSRDRGRQETQYF; CDR3nt: TGTGCCAGCAGTAGGGACAGGGGGCGGCAAGAGACCCAGTACTTC
v_gene: TRBV7-2; j_gene: TRBJ2-7; len: 15; abundance: -; d_gene: TRBD2; CDR3aa: CASSQTSGPSYEQYF; CDR3nt: TGTGCCAGCAGCCAGACTAGCGGGCCTTCCTACGAGCAGTACTTC
v_gene: TRBV11-2; j_gene: TRBJ1-1; len: 14; abundance: -; d_gene: -; CDR3aa: CASSLVAGSTEAFF; CDR3nt: TGTGCCAGCAGCTTAGTAGCAGGGTCCACTGAAGCTTTCTTT
v_gene: TRBV7-2; j_gene: TRBJ1-5; len: 14; abundance: once; d_gene: -; CDR3aa: CASSLAFSNQPQHF; CDR3nt: TGTGCCAGCAGCTTAGCATTTAGCAATCAGCCCCAGCATTTT
v_gene: TRBV2; j_gene: TRBJ1-1; len: 13; abundance: -; d_gene: -; CDR3aa: CASSRTGNTEAFF; CDR3nt: TGTGCCAGCAGCCGGACGGGAAACACTGAAGCTTTCTTT
v_gene: TRBV5-1; j_gene: TRBJ2-5; len: 13; abundance: -; d_gene: -; CDR3aa: CASSLGIQETQYF; CDR3nt: TGCGCCAGCAGCTTGGGAATCCAAGAGACCCAGTACTTC
v_gene: TRBV6-6; j_gene: TRBJ2-4; len: 16; abundance: -; d_gene: TRBD1; CDR3aa: CASTLGQPLAKNIQYF; CDR3nt: TGTGCCAGCACCCTGGGACAGCCATTAGCCAAAAACATTCAGTACTTC
v_gene: TRBV7-9; j_gene: TRBJ2-2; len: 15; abundance: -; d_gene: TRBD2; CDR3aa: CASSLTSGRTGELFF; CDR3nt: TGTGCCAGCAGCTTAACTAGCGGGCGGACCGGGGAGCTGTTTTTT
v_gene: TRBV30; j_gene: TRBJ2-1; len: 12; abundance: -; d_gene: -; CDR3aa: CAWGWGHNEQFF; CDR3nt: TGTGCCTGGGGATGGGGGCACAATGAGCAGTTCTTC
v_gene: TRBV20-1; j_gene: TRBJ2-7; len: 11; abundance: -; d_gene: TRBD1; CDR3aa: CSAAPGQGIFF; CDR3nt: TGCAGTGCTGCTCCGGGACAGGGTATTTTCTTC
v_gene: TRBV7-6; j_gene: TRBJ2-1; len: 18; abundance: -; d_gene: TRBD2; CDR3aa: CASSFSGRDQPLRNEQFF; CDR3nt: TGTGCCAGCAGCTTCAGCGGGAGGGACCAGCCACTACGCAATGAGCAGTTCTTC
v_gene: TRBV4-1; j_gene: TRBJ1-2; len: 13; abundance: once; d_gene: TRBD1; CDR3aa: CASSQWTGAGYTF; CDR3nt: TGCGCCAGCAGCCAATGGACAGGCGCTGGCTACACCTTC
v_gene: TRBV15; j_gene: TRBJ1-4; len: 15; abundance: -; d_gene: -; CDR3aa: CATSRDGDGNEKLFF; CDR3nt: TGTGCCACCAGCAGAGATGGGGACGGTAATGAAAAACTGTTTTTT
v_gene: TRBV4-1; j_gene: TRBJ2-5; len: 15; abundance: few; d_gene: TRBD2; CDR3aa: CASSQVVGGAETQYF; CDR3nt: TGCGCCAGCAGCCAAGTTGTGGGAGGGGCAGAGACCCAGTACTTC
v_gene: TRBV15; j_gene: TRBJ2-3; len: 17; abundance: -; d_gene: -; CDR3aa: CATSRDYSSASTDTQYF; CDR3nt: TGTGCCACCAGCAGAGATTACTCTAGCGCAAGCACAGATACGCAGTATTTT
v_gene: TRBV28; j_gene: TRBJ2-1; len: 15; abundance: few; d_gene: -; CDR3aa: CASSTTGDVYNEQFF; CDR3nt: TGTGCCAGCAGTACTACGGGAGACGTCTACAATGAGCAGTTCTTC
v_gene: TRBV29-1; j_gene: TRBJ1-4; len: 13; abundance: -; d_gene: -; CDR3aa: CSVRHPSGEKLFF; CDR3nt: TGCAGCGTTCGCCACCCCTCGGGTGAAAAACTGTTTTTT
v_gene: TRBV7-7; j_gene: TRBJ2-2; len: 16; abundance: -; d_gene: -; CDR3aa: CASSQRTDTNTGELFF; CDR3nt: TGTGCCAGCAGCCAAAGGACGGACACTAACACCGGGGAGCTGTTTTTT
v_gene: TRBV28; j_gene: TRBJ1-4; len: 14; abundance: -; d_gene: TRBD1; CDR3aa: CASSWTGLREKLFF; CDR3nt: TGTGCCAGCTCCTGGACAGGTTTACGAGAAAAACTGTTTTTT